The clone carrying this TCR beta chain was counted a few times. What it binds is not known. The sample belongs to a study of cytomegalovirus exposure and HLA in healthy donors. General study points: The authors later found most CMV-associated TCR beta chains appeared HLA-restricted.

Primers included in the PCR were 60 Vbeta and 13 Jbeta primers. The data were produced by immunoSEQ multiplex PCR, yet TCRdb's version contains in-frame clones alone and is incomplete. The data contain 82,000 or so clones, around 10% of them singletons. The germline gives CDR1 SGDLS, CDR2 YYNGEE. This CDR3 region has 16 residues. With 3 bases removed from V and 8 bases from J, the gap between germline ends came to 23 bases. Sequencing was done on a sample of PBMCs. The sequence came from a man between 60 and 75 years old in good health and CMV-seropositive. This rearrangement joins TRBV9 to TRBJ2-5, with a possible D match to TRBD2 (7 bases). This CDR3 reads CASSEGGRGERETQYF. The CDR3 DNA reads as TGTGCCAGCAGCGAGGGGGGGAGGGGGGAAAGAGAAACCCAGTACTTC.